These 14 T cell receptor beta chains were all obtained from the same sample, sequenced in a study of vaccination and CD4 T cells after COVID-19. Their target antigens are unknown. Once obtained from cultured CD4+ T cells, the DNA was sequenced using the Oncomine TCR Beta short-read assay. MiXCR was run by TCRdb on the PCR reads, yielding one entry per CDR3 protein. The sample has about 12,000 distinct CDR3 sequences, under 40% seen once. Treatment specified: roughly 11-day PBMC culture with coronavirus spike peptide pools or control peptides (ViraFEST assay). The sample consisted of CD4+ T cells from blood, cultured in vitro, taken after SARS-CoV-2 vaccination. The receptors were sampled from a human donor who had recovered from COVID-19.

As to this clonotype: One end of the junction varies from germline; a read error may be responsible. This sequence joins TRBV5-5 and TRBJ1-1; D unresolved. CDR1 is SGHKS, CDR2 YYEKEE, per germline (reference sequence). This CDR3 region has 13 residues. The DNA of the CDR3 is TGTGCCGGCAGCTTCTCCGGGAACACTGAAGCTTTCTTT. Residues: CAGSFSGNTEAFF. The entire variable domain, with the rest obtained from reference TRBV5-5 and TRBJ1-1, is as follows: DAGVTQSPTHLIKTRGQQVTLRCSPISGHKSVSWYQQVLGQGPQFIFQYYEKEERGRGNFPDRFSARQFPNYSSELNVNALLLGDSALYLCAGSFSGNTEAFFGQGTRLTVV.

The V and J genes are TRBV7-9 and TRBJ2-5; TRBD2 aligns across 9 bases. Germline V gene data show CDR1 as SEHNR and CDR2 as FQNEAQ (reference sequence). J gave up 1 base and V 6 bases, and 15 bases lay outside the gene matches. This CDR3 region has 18 residues. CDR3 in amino acids: CASSPSGGRGRRQETQYF. The CDR3 DNA reads as TGTGCCAGCAGTCCCAGCGGGGGGAGGGGACGCCGCCAAGAGACCCAGTACTTC.

The genes are TRBV20-1 and TRBJ2-5; D is unresolved. The CDR3 consists of 14 residues. Germline loops: CDR1 DFQATT, CDR2 SNEGSKA (reference sequence). V dropped 0 bases and J dropped 7 bases, with 15 bases sitting between them. This chain's CDR3 is CSAREQTPSGTQYF. CDR3 DNA: TGCAGTGCTAGAGAACAGACTCCCTCGGGGACCCAGTACTTC.

This clonotype showed up just a few times. The chain couples TRBV4-3 to TRBJ1-6, with a tentative D call TRBD1 (6 bases). The length of the CDR3 is 14 residues. The V end was cut by 4 bases, the J end by 10 bases, with 14 bases between. Germline-derived CDR1 and CDR2 are LGHNA and YSLEER. The CDR3 protein is CASSPGDNQSPLHF. In nucleotides, the CDR3 is TGCGCCAGCAGCCCTGGGGACAATCAATCACCCCTCCACTTT.

This clonotype appeared a single time. The chain uses TRBV25-1 and TRBJ1-1, with D perhaps matching TRBD1 (5 bases). This CDR3 contains 14 residues. In germline, CDR1 is MGHDK, CDR2 SYGVNS. The V end was cut by 5 bases, the J end by 7 bases, with 17 bases between. Here the CDR3 reads CASSSPGRTGEAFF. DNA of the CDR3: TGTGCCAGCAGTTCTCCGGGGCGAACTGGTGAAGCTTTCTTT.

The CDR3 bases are TGTGCCAGCAGCTACTCTGCGGGGGGGCGCGGGACCCAGTACTTC. It specifies CASSYSAGGRGTQYF. The genes are TRBV11-2 and TRBJ2-5; TRBD2 matches at 9 bases. Germline V gene data show CDR1 as SGHAT and CDR2 as FQNNGV. The CDR3 has 15 residues. The ends lost 4 bases at V and 7 bases at J; junction bases unmatched: 10.

V and J are TRBV20-1 and TRBJ2-5, with D tentatively TRBD2 (7 bases). The germline V gene has CDR1 DFQATT and CDR2 SNEGSKA (reference sequence). There are 14 residues in the CDR3. Trimming pared 6 bases from V and 1 base from J, leaving 15 bases between. CDR3 loop: CSARRGGGQETQYF. CDR3 coding DNA: TGCAGTGCGAGACGGGGAGGGGGCCAAGAGACCCAGTACTTC.

This clonotype was recorded once. The V gene is TRBV18, the J gene TRBJ1-1; D is unresolved. The CDR3 contains 14 residues. Germline V gene sequence: CDR1 KGHSH, CDR2 LQKENI. Trimming stripped 5 bases from V and 1 base from J, with 11 bases between. The CDR3 DNA sequence: TGTGCCAGCTCAGTGATTCAGGAGAACACTGAAGCTTTCTTT. Its protein product is CASSVIQENTEAFF.

To note about this clonotype: A read error may be the cause here, since a much bigger clone is one base away. V and J are TRBV20-1 and TRBJ2-5, with D tentatively TRBD1 (5 bases). CDR1 and CDR2 (germline): DFQATT, SNEGSKA (reference sequence). This CDR3 region has 12 residues. The CDR3 reads CSVRPDWGPQYF. The CDR3 bases are TGCAGCGTGAGACCCGACTGGGGCCCCCAGTACTTC.

This chain links TRBV28 with TRBJ2-1; D may be TRBD1 (6 bases). This CDR3 is built from 14 residues. Trimming pared 5 bases from V and 4 bases from J, leaving 12 bases between. Per germline, CDR1 MDHEN and CDR2 SYDVKM. For the CDR3, the DNA is TGTGCCAGCAGTGACGGGACATTTTACAATGAGCAGTTCTTC. Amino acid sequence: CASSDGTFYNEQFF.

The rearrangement uses TRBV7-3 and TRBJ1-1; D is unclear. The CDR3 extends over 17 amino acids. Germline V gene sequence: CDR1 SGHTA, CDR2 FQGTGA. Trimming took 0 bases from V and 1 from J, leaving 15 bases between them. CDR3 amino acids: CASSLTFLGVSNTEAFF. CDR3 in DNA: TGTGCCAGCAGCTTAACGTTCCTGGGAGTTTCGAACACTGAAGCTTTCTTT.

This clonotype was recorded a few times. CDR3 nucleotide sequence: TGCAGTGCTTCAGGACAAAATAGCAATCAGCCCCAGCATTTT. Translating gives CSASGQNSNQPQHF. The chain carries TRBV20-1 and TRBJ1-5, with D perhaps TRBD1 (5 bases). CDR3 length: 14 residues. Germline loops: CDR1 DFQATT, CDR2 SNEGSKA (reference sequence). The V and J ends lost 5 bases and 0 bases respectively, with 11 bases between them.

This chain joins TRBV28 and TRBJ2-1, with TRBD2 as a possible D gene (6 bases). The germline V and J ends were trimmed by 2 bases and 9 bases, with 17 bases remaining between them. Germline V CDR1 and CDR2: MDHEN, SYDVKM. This CDR3 region has 15 residues. As DNA, the CDR3 is TGTGCCAGCAGTTTAGGCAGCCTAGTGGGGGGTGAGCAGTTCTTC. Its protein product is CASSLGSLVGGEQFF.

The chain recombines TRBV6-5 with TRBJ2-2, with 7 bases aligning to TRBD1. CDR3 length: 15 amino acids. Germline CDR1 and CDR2: MNHEY and SVGAGI. J lost 2 bases, V lost 4 bases, and 4 bases had no gene match. CDR3 nucleotide sequence: TGTGCCAGCAGTTCGAACAGGGGAAACACCGGGGAGCTGTTTTTT. Amino acids: CASSSNRGNTGELFF.